The T cell receptor (beta chain) under discussion was sequenced for a study of OX40 agonist ivuxolimab in advanced cancers. Looking at the study overall: Under the entry rules, prior anti-PD-1, anti-PD-L1 or anti-CTLA-4 therapy was allowed, and more than 35% had some.

With autoimmune disease history or systemic immunosuppression, patients were excluded. Study outcomes and limitations: Compared with others, partial responders at 0.1-3.0 mg/kg displayed clonal expansion among the lowest. Compared with CD4+, CD8+ T cells on average had more expanded clones.

Profiling relied on immunoSEQ multiplex PCR, and the TCRdb table lists in-frame clones only, not all of them. The data contain around 39,000 clones, around 80% of them seen just once; the ten biggest clones take up under 2%. A word on this clone: Antigen unknown.

There are 16 residues in the CDR3. With V trimmed by 5 bases and J by 1 base, 10 bases remained unmatched. Germline V gene lookup returns CDR1 SQVTM and CDR2 ANQGSEA. This specimen consisted of CD4+ or CD8+ T cells sorted from blood, obtained in a trial of the OX40 agonist ivuxolimab. The origin of this receptor is an adult with an advanced solid tumor such as melanoma, head and neck, liver or kidney cancer. The chain recombines TRBV29-1 with TRBJ1-1; 10 bases fit TRBD1. CDR3 sequence: CSVPRQGAIANTEAFF. The CDR3 DNA reads as TGCAGCGTTCCAAGACAGGGGGCTATCGCGAACACTGAAGCTTTCTTT.